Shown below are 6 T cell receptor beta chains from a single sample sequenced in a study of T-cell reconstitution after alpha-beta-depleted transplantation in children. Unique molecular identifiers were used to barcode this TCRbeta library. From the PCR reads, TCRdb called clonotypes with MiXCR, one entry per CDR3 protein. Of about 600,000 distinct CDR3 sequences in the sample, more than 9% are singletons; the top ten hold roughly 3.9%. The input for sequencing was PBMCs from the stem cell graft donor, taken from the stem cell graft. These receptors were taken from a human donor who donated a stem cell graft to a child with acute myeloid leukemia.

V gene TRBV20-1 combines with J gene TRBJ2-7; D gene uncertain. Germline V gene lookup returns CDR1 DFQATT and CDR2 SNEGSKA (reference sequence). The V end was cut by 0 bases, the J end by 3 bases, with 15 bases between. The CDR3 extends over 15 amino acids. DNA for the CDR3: TGCAGTGCTAGAGATCTGTTAGGACCGATCTACGAGCAGTACTTC. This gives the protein CSARDLLGPIYEQYF.

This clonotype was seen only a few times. CDR3 sequence reads: CASSPSAIGGYTF. The CDR3 coding sequence is TGTGCCAGCAGCCCCTCGGCTATCGGTGGCTACACCTTC. This sequence joins TRBV28 and TRBJ1-2, with D uncertain. CDR1 is MDHEN, CDR2 SYDVKM, per germline. The CDR3 is made up of 13 amino acids. V was trimmed by 6 bases and J by 7 bases, leaving 15 bases between them.

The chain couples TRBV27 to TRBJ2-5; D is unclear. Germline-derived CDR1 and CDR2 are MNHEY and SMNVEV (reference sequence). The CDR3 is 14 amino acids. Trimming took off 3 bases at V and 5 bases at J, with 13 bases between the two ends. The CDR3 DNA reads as TGTGCCAGCAGTTTGTTGGTTGGTGGGGAGACCCAGTACTTC. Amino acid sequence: CASSLLVGGETQYF.

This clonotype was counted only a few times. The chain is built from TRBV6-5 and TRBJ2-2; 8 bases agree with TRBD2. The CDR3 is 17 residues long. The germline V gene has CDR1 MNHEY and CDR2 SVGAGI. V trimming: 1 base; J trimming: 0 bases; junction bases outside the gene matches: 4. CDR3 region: CASSYYRGGANTGELFF. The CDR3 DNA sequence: TGTGCCAGCAGTTACTACCGGGGGGGAGCGAACACCGGGGAGCTGTTTTTT.

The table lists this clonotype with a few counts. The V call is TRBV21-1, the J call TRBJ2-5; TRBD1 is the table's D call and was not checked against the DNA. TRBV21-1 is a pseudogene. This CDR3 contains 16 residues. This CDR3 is CASSFRTGERQETQYF. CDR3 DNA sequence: TGTGCCAGCAGCTTCCGGACAGGGGAACGACAAGAGACCCAGTACTTC.

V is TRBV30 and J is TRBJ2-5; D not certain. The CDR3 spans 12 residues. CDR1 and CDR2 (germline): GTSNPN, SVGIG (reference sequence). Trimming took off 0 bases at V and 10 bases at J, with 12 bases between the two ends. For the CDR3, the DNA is TGTGCCTGGAGTGTACTGGAGACTCACCAGTACTTC. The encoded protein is CAWSVLETHQYF.